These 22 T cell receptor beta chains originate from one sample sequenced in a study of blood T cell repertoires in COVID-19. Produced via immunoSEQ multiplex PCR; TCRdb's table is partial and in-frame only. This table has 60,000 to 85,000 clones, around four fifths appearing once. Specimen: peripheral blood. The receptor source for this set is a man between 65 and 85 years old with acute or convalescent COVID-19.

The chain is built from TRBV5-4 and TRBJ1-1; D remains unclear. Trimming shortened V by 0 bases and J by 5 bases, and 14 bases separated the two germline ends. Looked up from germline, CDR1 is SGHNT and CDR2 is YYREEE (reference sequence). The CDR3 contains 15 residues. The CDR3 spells CASSLEPTTGTEAFF. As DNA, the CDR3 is TGTGCCAGCAGCTTGGAGCCGACCACGGGGACTGAAGCTTTCTTT.

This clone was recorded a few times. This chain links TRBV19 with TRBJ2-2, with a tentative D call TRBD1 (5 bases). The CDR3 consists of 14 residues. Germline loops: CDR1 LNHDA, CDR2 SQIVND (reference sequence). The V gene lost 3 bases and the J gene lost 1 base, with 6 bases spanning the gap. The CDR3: CASSIDRNTGELFF. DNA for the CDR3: TGTGCCAGTAGTATCGACAGGAACACCGGGGAGCTGTTTTTT. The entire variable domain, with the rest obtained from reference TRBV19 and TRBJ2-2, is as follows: DGGITQSPKYLFRKEGQNVTLSCEQNLNHDAMYWYRQDPGQGLRLIYYSQIVNDFQKGDIAEGYSVSREKKESFPLTVTSAQKNPTAFYLCASSIDRNTGELFFGEGSRLTVL.

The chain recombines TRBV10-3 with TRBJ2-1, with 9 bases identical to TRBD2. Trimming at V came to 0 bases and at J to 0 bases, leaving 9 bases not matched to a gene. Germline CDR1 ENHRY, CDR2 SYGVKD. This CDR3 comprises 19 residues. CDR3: CAISESGSASGNSYNEQFF. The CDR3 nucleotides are TGTGCCATCAGTGAGTCTGGGAGTGCTAGCGGGAACTCCTACAATGAGCAGTTCTTC.

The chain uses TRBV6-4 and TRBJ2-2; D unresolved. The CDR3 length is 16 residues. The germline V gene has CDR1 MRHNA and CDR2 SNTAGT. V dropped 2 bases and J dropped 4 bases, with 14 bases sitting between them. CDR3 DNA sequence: TGTGCCAGCAGTGACGGCCTCCATTCAGGCACCGGGGAGCTGTTTTTT. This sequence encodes CASSDGLHSGTGELFF.

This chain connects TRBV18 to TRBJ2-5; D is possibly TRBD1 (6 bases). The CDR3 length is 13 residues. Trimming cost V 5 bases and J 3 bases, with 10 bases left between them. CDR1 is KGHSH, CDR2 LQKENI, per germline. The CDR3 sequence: CASSGGREETQYF. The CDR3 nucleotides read TGTGCCAGCTCAGGGGGCAGGGAAGAGACCCAGTACTTC.

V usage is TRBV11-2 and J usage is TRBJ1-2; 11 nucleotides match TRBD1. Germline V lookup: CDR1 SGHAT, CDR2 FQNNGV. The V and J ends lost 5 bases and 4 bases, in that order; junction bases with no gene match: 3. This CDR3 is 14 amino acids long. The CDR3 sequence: CASSGQGAGYGYTF. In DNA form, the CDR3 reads TGTGCCAGCAGCGGACAGGGGGCCGGCTATGGCTACACCTTC. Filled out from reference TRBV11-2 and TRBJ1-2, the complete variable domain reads EAGVAQSPRYKIIEKRQSVAFWCNPISGHATLYWYQQILGQGPKLLIQFQNNGVVDDSQLPKDRFSAERLKGVDSTLKIQPAKLEDSAVYLCASSGQGAGYGYTFGSGTRLTVV.

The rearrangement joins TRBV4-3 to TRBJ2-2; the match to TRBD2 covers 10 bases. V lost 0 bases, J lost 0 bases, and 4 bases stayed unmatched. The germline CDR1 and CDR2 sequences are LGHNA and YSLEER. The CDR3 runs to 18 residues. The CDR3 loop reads CASSQELAGFANTGELFF. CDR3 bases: TGCGCCAGCAGCCAAGAACTAGCGGGGTTCGCGAACACCGGGGAGCTGTTTTTT.

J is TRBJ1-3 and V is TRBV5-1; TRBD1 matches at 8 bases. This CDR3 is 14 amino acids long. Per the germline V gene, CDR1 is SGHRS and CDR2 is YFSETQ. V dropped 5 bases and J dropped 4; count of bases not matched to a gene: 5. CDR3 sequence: CASSTGGPGNTIYF. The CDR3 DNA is TGCGCCAGCAGTACAGGGGGTCCGGGAAACACCATATATTTT.

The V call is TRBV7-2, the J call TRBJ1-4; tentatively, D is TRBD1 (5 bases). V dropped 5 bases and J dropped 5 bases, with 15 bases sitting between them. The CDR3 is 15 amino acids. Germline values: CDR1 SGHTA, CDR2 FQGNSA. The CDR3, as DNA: TGTGCCAGCAGCATTAGTGGAGGGGAGAATGAAAAACTGTTTTTT. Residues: CASSISGGENEKLFF.

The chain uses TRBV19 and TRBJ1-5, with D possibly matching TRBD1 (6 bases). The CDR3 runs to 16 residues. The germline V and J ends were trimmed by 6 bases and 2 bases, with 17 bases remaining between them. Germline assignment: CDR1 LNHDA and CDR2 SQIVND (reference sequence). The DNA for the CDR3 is TGTGCCAGTAGGCCTCTCCCGGGACAAGGCAATCAGCCCCAGCATTTT. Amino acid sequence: CASRPLPGQGNQPQHF.

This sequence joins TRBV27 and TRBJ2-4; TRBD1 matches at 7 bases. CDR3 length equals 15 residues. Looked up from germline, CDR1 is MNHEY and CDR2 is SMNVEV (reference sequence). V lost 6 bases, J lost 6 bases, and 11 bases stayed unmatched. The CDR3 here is CASSSRGTAGNIQYF. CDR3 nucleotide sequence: TGTGCCAGCAGCAGTAGAGGGACAGCAGGAAACATTCAGTACTTC.

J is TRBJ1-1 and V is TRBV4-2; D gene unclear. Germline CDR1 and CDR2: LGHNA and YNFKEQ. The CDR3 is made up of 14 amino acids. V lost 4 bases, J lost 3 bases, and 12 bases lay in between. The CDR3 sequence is CASSPPVIDTEAFF. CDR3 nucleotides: TGTGCCAGCAGCCCCCCGGTGATAGACACTGAAGCTTTCTTT.

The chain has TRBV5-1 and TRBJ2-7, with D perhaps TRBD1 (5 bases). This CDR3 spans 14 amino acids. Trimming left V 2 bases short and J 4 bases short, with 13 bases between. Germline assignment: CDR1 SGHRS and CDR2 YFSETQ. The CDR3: CASSLTGPSYEQYF. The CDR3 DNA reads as TGCGCCAGCAGCTTAACAGGCCCCTCTTACGAGCAGTACTTC.

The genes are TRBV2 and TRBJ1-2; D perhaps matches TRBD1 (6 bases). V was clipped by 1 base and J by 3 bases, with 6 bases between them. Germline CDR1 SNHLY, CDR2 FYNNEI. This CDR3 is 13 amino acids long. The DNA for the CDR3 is TGTGCCAGCAGTGAAGGGACAGACTATGGCTACACCTTC. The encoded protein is CASSEGTDYGYTF.

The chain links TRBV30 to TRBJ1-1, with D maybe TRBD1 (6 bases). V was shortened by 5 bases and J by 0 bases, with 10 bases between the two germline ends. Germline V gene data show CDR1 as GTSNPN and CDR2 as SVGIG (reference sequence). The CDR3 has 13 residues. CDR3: CAWVGHMNTEAFF. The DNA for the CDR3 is TGTGCCTGGGTGGGACATATGAACACTGAAGCTTTCTTT.

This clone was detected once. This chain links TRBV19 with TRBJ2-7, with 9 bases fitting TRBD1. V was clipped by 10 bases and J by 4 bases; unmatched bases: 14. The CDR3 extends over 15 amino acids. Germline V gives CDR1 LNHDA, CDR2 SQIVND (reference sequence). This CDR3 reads CATSRIRDREYEQYF. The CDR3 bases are TGTGCCACCAGCCGAATCCGGGACAGGGAATACGAGCAGTACTTC.

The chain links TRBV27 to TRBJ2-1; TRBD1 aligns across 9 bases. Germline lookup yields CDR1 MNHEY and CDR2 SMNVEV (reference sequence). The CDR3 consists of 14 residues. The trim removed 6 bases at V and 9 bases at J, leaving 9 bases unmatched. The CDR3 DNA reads TGTGCCAGCAGACAATCCCGGGACAGGGTTGAGCAGTTCTTC. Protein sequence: CASRQSRDRVEQFF.

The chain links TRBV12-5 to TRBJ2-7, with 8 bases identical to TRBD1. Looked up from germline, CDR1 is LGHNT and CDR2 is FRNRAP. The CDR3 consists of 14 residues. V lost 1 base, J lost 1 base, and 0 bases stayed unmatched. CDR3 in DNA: TGTGCTAGTGGTTTGGGGACAGGGTCCTACGAGCAGTACTTC. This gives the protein CASGLGTGSYEQYF.

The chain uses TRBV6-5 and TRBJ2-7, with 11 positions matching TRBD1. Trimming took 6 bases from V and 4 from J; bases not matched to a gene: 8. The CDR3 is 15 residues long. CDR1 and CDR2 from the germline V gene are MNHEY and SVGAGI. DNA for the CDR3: TGTGCCAGCAGAAATGTCCGGGACAGGGGGTACGAGCAGTACTTC. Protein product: CASRNVRDRGYEQYF.

The CDR3 DNA reads as TGTGCCAGCAGTAGGAGACCAGATACGCAGTATTTT. This encodes CASSRRPDTQYF. This chain links TRBV28 with TRBJ2-3; unclear D gene. Germline CDR1 reads MDHEN; CDR2 reads SYDVKM. V lost 5 bases to trimming and J lost 4 bases, with 7 bases between them. The CDR3 spans 12 residues.

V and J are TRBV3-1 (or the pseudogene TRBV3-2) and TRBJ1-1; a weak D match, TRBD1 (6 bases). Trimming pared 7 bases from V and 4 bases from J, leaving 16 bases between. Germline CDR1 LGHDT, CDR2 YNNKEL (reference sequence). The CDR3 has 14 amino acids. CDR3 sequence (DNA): TGTGCCAGCAAGGTACAGGGTAAAGTCACTGAAGCTTTCTTT. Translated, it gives CASKVQGKVTEAFF.

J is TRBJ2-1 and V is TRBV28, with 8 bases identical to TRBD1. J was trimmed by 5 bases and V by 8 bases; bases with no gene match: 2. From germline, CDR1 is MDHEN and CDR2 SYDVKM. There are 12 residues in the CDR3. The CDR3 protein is CASWDRNNEQFF. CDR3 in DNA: TGTGCCAGCTGGGACAGGAACAATGAGCAGTTCTTC. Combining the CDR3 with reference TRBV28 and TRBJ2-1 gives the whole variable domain DVKVTQSSRYLVKRTGEKVFLECVQDMDHENMFWYRQDPGLGLRLIYFSYDVKMKEKGDIPEGYSVSREKKERFSLILESASTNQTSMYLCASWDRNNEQFFGPGTRLTVL.